This T cell receptor (beta chain) was identified during a study of shared clonotypes between healthy human individuals. Study-level background: Every donor yielded three CD4 naive, three CD4 memory, two CD8 naive and one CD8 memory plate. Study-wide findings and caveats: The represented genetic and exposure-history diversity was limited by the small number of donors. Naive subsets generally exceeded memory subsets in estimated richness.

This CDR3 contains 12 residues. The J segment lost 6 bases and the V segment lost 2 bases, leaving 1 base of the junction unmatched. Germline V gives CDR1 SGHDT, CDR2 YYEEEE. Positively selected for CCR7, the CD45RO-negative cells used as naive CD8 cells excluded terminally differentiated effector memory CD45RA+ cells. Clones were sequenced by immunoSEQ multiplex PCR, and TCRdb holds only the in-frame ones, with some missing. The sample includes around 560,000 clones, approximately 95% seen only once; the top ten take approximately 0.11%. With respect to this clone: The antigen remains unidentified.

Source material: naive CD8+ T cells sorted from blood. This clonotype was obtained from a woman in her twenties or thirties in good health. V is TRBV5-6 and J is TRBJ1-2, with 7 bases aligning to TRBD1. The CDR3 bases are TGTGCCAGCAGCTTCCAGGGGGATGGCTACACCTTC. As protein: CASSFQGDGYTF.